This T cell receptor (beta chain) is drawn from a study of cytomegalovirus exposure and HLA in healthy donors. Points from the study as a whole: Presence/absence analysis assumed near-uniform sequencing depth across donors. A later analysis associated 16,951 TCR beta sequences with HLA alleles at a 0.05 false discovery rate. Productive rates of about 90% or about 30% were seen for most TCR beta V segments in an earlier analysis.

The PCR made use of 60 Vbeta and 13 Jbeta primers. The protocol was immunoSEQ multiplex PCR, while the TCRdb copy is restricted to in-frame clones and leaves out a portion. The top ten hold approximately 1.8% of the sample, which has 100,000 to 150,000 clones, about 82% seen once. Healthy bone marrow donors supplied every sample. Germline CDR1 reads KGHSH; CDR2 reads LQKENI. The CDR3 spans 16 residues. Trimming cost V 1 base and J 3 bases, with 15 bases left between them. This clone occurred a few times. What it binds is unknown. Material: PBMCs. This receptor was taken from a female donor in good health and CMV-seropositive. The genes are TRBV18 and TRBJ1-2; TRBD1 is a possible D gene (6 bases). The CDR3 DNA reads TGTGCCAGCTCACCACGGGACACCCTCCGCTACTATGGCTACACCTTC. As protein: CASSPRDTLRYYGYTF.